The rows below give T cell receptor beta chains drawn from one sample of a study of early T cells in non-severe SARS-CoV-2 infection. Each CDR3 protein gets one entry after TCRdb re-called the 5' RACE reads with MiXCR. The sample lists around 55,000 distinct CDR3 sequences, under 15% seen once, with under 1.5% in the top ten. Sequencing was carried out using whole blood. These TCRs come from an adult who was a healthcare worker with PCR-confirmed SARS-CoV-2 infection or an uninfected control (not recorded which). The conserved cysteine and the conserved F or W are not part of the CDR3 here.

j_gene,v_gene,CDR3aa
TRBJ2-5,TRBV27,ASSCEGVQETQY
TRBJ1-4,TRBV5-4,ASSLEAGEKLF
TRBJ2-1,TRBV6-5,ASSSRGGRSYNEQF
TRBJ1-1,TRBV6-5,ASNRGTLNTEAF
TRBJ2-5,TRBV5-1,ASTRAIQETQY
TRBJ1-1,TRBV20-1,SARGEGSSATEAF
TRBJ1-1,TRBV12-3/TRBV12-4,ASSLARGLVTEAF
TRBJ1-4,TRBV18,ASSPRTGEYEKLF
TRBJ1-2,TRBV7-9,ASINGELWIYGYT
TRBJ2-5,TRBV29-1,SVRRQRETQY
TRBJ1-5,TRBV12-3/TRBV12-4,ASSLGGVHQPQH
TRBJ1-2,TRBV6-1,ASREPGHPGGYT
TRBJ1-2,TRBV27,ASSSHTGMGQSYGYT
TRBJ1-3,TRBV7-2,ASSLGTGLENTIY
TRBJ1-3,TRBV6-5,ASRRALRPDHTIY
TRBJ1-1,TRBV11-3,ASSPKAPCDVAF
TRBJ2-1,TRBV10-1,ASSGSRAHEQF
TRBJ2-4,TRBV21-1,ASSYTGVAKNIQY
TRBJ2-1,TRBV27,ASSLDRGPSNEQF
TRBJ1-4,TRBV12-3/TRBV12-4,ASSLTPTNEKLF
TRBJ2-1,TRBV11-2,ASSLQRGGLNEQF
TRBJ1-1,TRBV29-1,SVEDNTEAF
TRBJ2-5,TRBV28,ASTLTGTGVSETQY
TRBJ2-1,TRBV7-3,ASSLGWFNEQF
TRBJ2-7,TRBV5-4,ASSLDPRGGAYEQY
TRBJ2-3,TRBV7-2,ASSPRFHTDTQY
TRBJ2-5,TRBV28,ASGSSQETQY
TRBJ2-3,TRBV5-1,ASSPGVDSFPDTQY
TRBJ1-1,TRBV7-2,ASSRLRTVMNTEAF
TRBJ2-1,TRBV7-6,ASSLGLAWVNEQF
TRBJ2-7,TRBV7-9,ASSLGTGGWDEQY
TRBJ2-3,TRBV29-1,SVSHRGDTQY
TRBJ2-1,TRBV6-2/TRBV6-3,ASSPTSGGYNEQF
TRBJ2-7,TRBV29-1,RRGDKKLYEQY
TRBJ1-1,TRBV28,ASSLWGSHAF
TRBJ2-3,TRBV18,ASSPGRGDTQY
TRBJ2-7,TRBV10-3,AISEGQVNYEQY
TRBJ1-6,TRBV2,ASVPGGYSPLH
TRBJ1-1,TRBV12-3/TRBV12-4,ASSPALGGMVEAF
TRBJ2-2,TRBV7-6,ASSLGGGNTGELF
TRBJ2-2,TRBV19,ASTTRMTFPGHTGELF
TRBJ2-1,TRBV18,ASSGTSGGNEQF
TRBJ2-6,TRBV10-3,AAGGSGTGPPGANVLT
TRBJ2-1,TRBV11-2,ASSLDRTAPNEQF
TRBJ2-5,TRBV5-1,ASSLWAGDQETQY